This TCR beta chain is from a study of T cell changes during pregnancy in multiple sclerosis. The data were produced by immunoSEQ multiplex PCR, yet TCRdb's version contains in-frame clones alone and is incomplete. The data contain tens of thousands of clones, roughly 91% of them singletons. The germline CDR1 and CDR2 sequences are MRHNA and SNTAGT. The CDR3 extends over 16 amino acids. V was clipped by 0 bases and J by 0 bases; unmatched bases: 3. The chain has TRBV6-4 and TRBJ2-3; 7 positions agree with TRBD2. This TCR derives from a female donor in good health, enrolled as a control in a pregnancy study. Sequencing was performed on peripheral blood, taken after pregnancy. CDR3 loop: CASSDSVGGSTDTQYF. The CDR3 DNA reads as TGTGCCAGCAGTGACTCGGTCGGGGGGAGCACAGATACGCAGTATTTT.